This T cell receptor beta chain was observed in a study of T cells in Graves' hyperthyroidism and ophthalmopathy. Germline V lookup: CDR1 SGHNT, CDR2 YENEEA. The junction had 8 bases not matched to a gene; V was cut back by 4 bases and J by 2 bases. There are 16 residues in the CDR3. This clonotype was recorded many times. The investigators amplified TCR beta CDR3 regions from RNA transcripts. Carried out on the TCR CDR3, a first-round RT-PCR used the HTBI primer set. TCRdb passed the multiplex PCR reads through MiXCR, listing each CDR3 protein once. The table records nearly 600,000 distinct CDR3 sequences, approximately 14% of them present only once. Blood from later-ophthalmopathy patients was taken at first hyperthyroidism diagnosis.

The gene calls are TRBV11-3 and TRBJ2-5, with 9 nucleotides matching TRBD2. The sequence derives from a woman aged 25 to 39 with Graves' hyperthyroidism that later progressed to Graves' ophthalmopathy. The sample was blood. CDR3 in amino acids: CASSSDYLAGQETQYF. CDR3 sequence (DNA): TGTGCCAGCAGCTCCGACTATCTAGCGGGACAAGAGACCCAGTACTTC.